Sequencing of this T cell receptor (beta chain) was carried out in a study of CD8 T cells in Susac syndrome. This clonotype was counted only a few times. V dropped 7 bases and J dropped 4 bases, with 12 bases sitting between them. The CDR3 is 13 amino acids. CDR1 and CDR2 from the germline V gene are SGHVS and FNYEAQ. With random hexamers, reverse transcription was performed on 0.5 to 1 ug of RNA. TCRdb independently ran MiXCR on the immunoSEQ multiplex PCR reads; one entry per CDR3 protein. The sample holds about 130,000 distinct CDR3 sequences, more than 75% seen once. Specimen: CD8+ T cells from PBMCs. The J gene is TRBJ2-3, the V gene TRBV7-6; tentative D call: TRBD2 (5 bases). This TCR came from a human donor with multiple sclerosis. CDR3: CASTSGSPDTQYF. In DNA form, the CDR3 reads TGTGCCAGCACGAGCGGAAGCCCAGATACGCAGTATTTT.